This section outlines one TCR beta chain sequence together with its context. This record comes from a study of technical replicates of blood from a few donors. Profiled with immunoSEQ multiplex PCR; TCRdb holds only in-frame clones, not every one. The sample has tens of thousands of clones; approximately 94% are singletons. The V gene's germline CDR1 is SQVTM and CDR2 ANQGSEA. V lost 5 bases to trimming and J lost 4 bases, with 17 bases between them. The CDR3 loop spans 14 amino acids. Input material: T cells isolated from PBMCs. V and J are TRBV29-1 and TRBJ1-2, with D maybe TRBD1 (6 bases). This sequence originates from a human donor in good health. The CDR3 region is CSVPPGHGIYGYTF. CDR3 DNA: TGCAGCGTTCCGCCGGGACACGGAATCTATGGCTACACCTTC.